The T cell receptor beta chain described here comes from a study of shared clonotypes between healthy human individuals. At the level of the study: CD4 naive cells filled three plates per donor, CD4 memory three, CD8 naive two and CD8 memory one. Study outcomes and limitations: About 5% of naive CD4 clonotypes were shared across a few donors. Specimens sampled were limited to blood, with tissue repertoires likely differing.

CD4+ cell separation produced CD45RA+ naive and CD45RA-negative memory subsets. With respect to this clone: The target antigen is unknown.

Per germline, CDR1 SGHRS and CDR2 YFSETQ. This CDR3 has 15 amino acids. V dropped 2 bases and J dropped 3 bases, with 11 bases sitting between them. The method was immunoSEQ multiplex PCR; TCRdb's version includes in-frame clones alone and lacks a portion of them. The sample includes millions of clones, roughly 94% of them seen just once. The chain joins TRBV5-1 to TRBJ2-2; no clear D gene. This clonotype originated in a man between 18 and 29 years old in good health. Sequencing was carried out using naive CD4+ T cells sorted from blood. Subset reported: CD45RA+ positively selected. DNA for the CDR3: TGCGCCAGCAGCTTTGTTTCTCCTTACACCGGGGAGCTGTTTTTT. Protein product: CASSFVSPYTGELFF. Variable domain in full (rest from reference TRBV5-1 and TRBJ2-2): KAGVTQTPRYLIKTRGQQVTLSCSPISGHRSVSWYQQTPGQGLQFLFEYFSETQRNKGNFPGRFSGRQFSNSRSEMNVSTLELGDSALYLCASSFVSPYTGELFFGEGSRLTVL.